This TCR beta chain came from a study of blood T cell repertoires in COVID-19. About the study: Sites across the United States, Italy and Spain contributed samples from acute and convalescent COVID-19. PBMCs, B-cell-depleted T cells, or T cells were the source of the cDNA or gDNA that made up the material.

Generated by immunoSEQ multiplex PCR, the TCRdb table keeps only in-frame clones and is missing some. The sample consists of about 220,000 clones, 70% to 90% of them appearing once. This CDR3 comprises 15 residues. V dropped 4 bases and J dropped 2; count of bases not matched to a gene: 6. CDR1 and CDR2 from the germline V gene are SGHRS and YFSETQ. What was sequenced was peripheral blood. The receptor was derived from a human donor in a cohort sampled during active COVID-19. The chain has TRBV5-1 and TRBJ2-5, with TRBD1 identical over 9 bases. In nucleotides, the CDR3 is TGCGCCAGCAGCAGACCGGGACAGGGTCAAGAGACCCAGTACTTC. It codes for CASSRPGQGQETQYF.